These 22 T cell receptor beta chains originate from one sample sequenced in a study of blood T cell repertoires in COVID-19. TCRdb keeps only in-frame clones here, not all; method: immunoSEQ multiplex PCR. Of approximately 60,000 clones in the sample, 70% to 90% were seen once. The sample consisted of peripheral blood. These receptors were obtained from a human donor in a cohort sampled during active COVID-19.

The V and J genes are TRBV6-2 or TRBV6-3 and TRBJ2-7; a possible D gene is TRBD1 (6 bases). Per the germline V gene, CDR1 is MNHEY and CDR2 is SVGEGT. The CDR3 has 14 residues. Deletions cut 4 bases from V and 9 bases from J, with 19 bases between. In nucleotides, the CDR3 is TGTGCCAGCAGTTCATTTGGGGGCCAAAGTAGGCAGTACTTC. Translated: CASSSFGGQSRQYF.

The chain recombines TRBV9 with TRBJ2-3; 14 bases agree with TRBD2. CDR1 and CDR2 (germline): SGDLS, YYNGEE. With 2 bases clipped from V and 0 bases from J, the junction kept 5 bases outside the gene matches. This CDR3 is built from 18 residues. CDR3 amino acids: CASSVGTSGGTSTDTQYF. The CDR3 nucleotides read TGTGCCAGCAGCGTCGGGACTAGCGGGGGAACTAGCACAGATACGCAGTATTTT.

The chain has TRBV29-1 and TRBJ2-5; 10 bases align to TRBD2. CDR1 is SQVTM and CDR2 is ANQGSEA in the germline V gene. This CDR3 contains 14 residues. Germline trimming cut 6 bases from V and 2 bases from J; bases unmatched to any gene: 6. The CDR3 reads CSVGGLAAQETQYF. The DNA for the CDR3 is TGCAGCGTGGGAGGACTAGCGGCACAAGAGACCCAGTACTTC.

This chain joins TRBV5-5 and TRBJ1-2; the D gene is possibly TRBD1 (6 bases). Trimming pared 4 bases from V and 5 bases from J, leaving 15 bases between. The germline CDR1 and CDR2 sequences are SGHKS and YYEKEE (reference sequence). The CDR3 has 14 amino acids. Here the CDR3 reads CASSPVQGLYGYTF. The DNA for the CDR3 is TGTGCCAGCAGCCCGGTCCAGGGGCTGTATGGCTACACCTTC.

This clone was observed a few times. The gene calls are TRBV29-1 and TRBJ1-5; D gene uncertain. This CDR3 contains 13 residues. Trimming took 3 bases from V and 1 from J, leaving 7 bases between them. Per germline, CDR1 SQVTM and CDR2 ANQGSEA. DNA of the CDR3: TGCAGCGTTGAGACTGAGAGCAATCAGCCCCAGCATTTT. Its translation: CSVETESNQPQHF. The full variable domain, with the rest looked up from reference TRBV29-1 and TRBJ1-5, is SAVISQKPSRDICQRGTSLTIQCQVDSQVTMMFWYRQQPGQSLTLIATANQGSEATYESGFVIDKFPISRPNLTFSTLTVSNMSPEDSSIYLCSVETESNQPQHFGDGTRLSIL.

CDR3 residues: CASGQSRWELFF. The DNA for the CDR3 is TGTGCCAGCGGACAGTCCCGCTGGGAGCTGTTTTTT. V is TRBV11-2 and J is TRBJ2-2; D perhaps matches TRBD1 (6 bases). V was clipped by 8 bases and J by 9 bases, with 13 bases between them. There are 12 residues in the CDR3. CDR1 and CDR2 (germline): SGHAT, FQNNGV. The full variable domain, completed using reference TRBV11-2 and TRBJ2-2, is EAGVAQSPRYKIIEKRQSVAFWCNPISGHATLYWYQQILGQGPKLLIQFQNNGVVDDSQLPKDRFSAERLKGVDSTLKIQPAKLEDSAVYLCASGQSRWELFFGEGSRLTVL.

The chain couples TRBV7-2 to TRBJ1-2, with a tentative D call TRBD1 (5 bases). The V gene's germline CDR1 is SGHTA and CDR2 FQGNSA. Trimming removed 4 bases at V and 7 bases at J, with 16 bases between. The CDR3 contains 14 residues. CDR3 in DNA: TGTGCCAGCAGCTGGGGGGTGGGATCTGCTGGCTACACCTTC. As protein: CASSWGVGSAGYTF.

This clone appeared once. V is TRBV18 and J is TRBJ1-6, with TRBD1 as a possible D gene (6 bases). This CDR3 has 15 amino acids. The germline gives CDR1 KGHSH, CDR2 LQKENI. Trimming took off 3 bases at V and 8 bases at J, with 14 bases between the two ends. CDR3 amino acids: CASSPNGGQDSPLHF. CDR3 DNA: TGTGCCAGCTCACCGAATGGGGGCCAGGATTCACCCCTCCACTTT. Full variable domain (remainder filled in from reference TRBV18 and TRBJ1-6): NAGVMQNPRHLVRRRGQEARLRCSPMKGHSHVYWYRQLPEEGLKFMVYLQKENIIDESGMPKERFSAEFPKEGPSILRIQQVVRGDSAAYFCASSPNGGQDSPLHFGNGTRLTVT.

The gene calls are TRBV3-1 (or the pseudogene TRBV3-2) and TRBJ2-5; 12 positions match TRBD2. The junction had 5 bases not matched to a gene; V was cut back by 4 bases and J by 5 bases. The CDR3 covers 15 residues. Germline CDR1 and CDR2: LGHDT and YNNKEL (reference sequence). The CDR3 reads CASSPSGGAGETQYF. DNA for the CDR3: TGTGCCAGCAGCCCTAGCGGGGGGGCCGGGGAGACCCAGTACTTC.

This chain connects TRBV24-1 to TRBJ2-7; TRBD1 might be the D (5 bases). Trimming cost V 4 bases and J 3 bases, with 9 bases left between them. Germline loops: CDR1 KGHDR, CDR2 SFDVKD. The CDR3 loop spans 13 amino acids. The CDR3 DNA reads as TGTGCCACCAGTGAAATGACAGACTACGAGCAGTACTTC. It specifies CATSEMTDYEQYF.

The chain recombines TRBV6-5 with TRBJ2-2, with D perhaps matching TRBD2 (5 bases). The germline V gene has CDR1 MNHEY and CDR2 SVGAGI. Trimming removed 6 bases at V and 5 bases at J, with 16 bases between. The CDR3 sequence is 15 residues long. CDR3 residues: CASREPTGWTGELFF. In DNA, the CDR3 is TGTGCCAGCAGAGAGCCCACGGGGTGGACCGGGGAGCTGTTTTTT.

The chain carries TRBV6-6 and TRBJ1-2, with D maybe TRBD1 (6 bases). V lost 5 bases and J lost 5, with 27 bases in between. The CDR3 runs 18 residues. Per germline, CDR1 MNHNY and CDR2 SVGAGI (reference sequence). CDR3 sequence reads: CASSPRGQGPQWVYGYTF. The CDR3 bases are TGTGCCAGCAGTCCCAGGGGACAAGGCCCGCAATGGGTATATGGCTACACCTTC.

The rearrangement joins TRBV9 to TRBJ1-6; no reliable D call. Germline-derived CDR1 and CDR2 are SGDLS and YYNGEE. V was cut by 0 bases and J by 9 bases, with 10 bases left in between. This CDR3 has 14 amino acids. The CDR3 loop reads CASSVDSLGSPLHF. In DNA, the CDR3 is TGTGCCAGCAGCGTAGACAGTTTAGGTTCACCCCTCCACTTT.

The count of this clone is one. The chain is built from TRBV7-9 and TRBJ2-5; D is possibly TRBD1 (6 bases). The CDR3 totals 14 residues. CDR1 and CDR2 from the germline V gene are SEHNR and FQNEAQ (reference sequence). CDR3 in amino acids: CVTAWGRGKETQYF. The CDR3 DNA reads TGTGTCACGGCGTGGGGGCGAGGAAAAGAGACCCAGTACTTC.

There are a few counts of this clone. The chain couples TRBV6-5 to TRBJ2-7; 9 nucleotides agree with TRBD1. The CDR3 contains 13 residues. The germline gives CDR1 MNHEY, CDR2 SVGAGI. V was pared by 8 bases and J by 6 bases, with 8 bases of the junction left unmatched. Here the CDR3 DNA reads TGTGCCAGCCAGGGACAGGGTTACGGCGAGCAGTACTTC. The encoded protein is CASQGQGYGEQYF.

The chain joins TRBV3-1 (or the pseudogene TRBV3-2) to TRBJ1-1; the match to TRBD1 covers 7 bases. Germline assignment: CDR1 LGHDT and CDR2 YNNKEL (reference sequence). This CDR3 region has 13 residues. The junction had 3 bases not matched to a gene; V was cut back by 2 bases and J by 6 bases. CDR3 in amino acids: CASSQRGQAEAFF. CDR3 DNA: TGTGCCAGCAGCCAAAGGGGGCAGGCTGAAGCTTTCTTT.

J is TRBJ2-5 and V is TRBV18; 12 positions agree with TRBD1. The junction had 8 bases not matched to a gene; V was cut back by 5 bases and J by 4 bases. This CDR3 is 16 amino acids long. Germline V CDR1 and CDR2: KGHSH, LQKENI. The CDR3 nucleotides are TGTGCCAGCTCAACGGGACAGGGGGCGCTTCCAGAGACCCAGTACTTC. Amino acid sequence: CASSTGQGALPETQYF.

DNA for the CDR3: TGTGCCAGCAGCCCAACCGGGGGGCTCGAGACCCAGTACTTC. As protein: CASSPTGGLETQYF. This chain links TRBV6-6 with TRBJ2-5, with D perhaps TRBD2 (7 bases). CDR1 and CDR2 (germline): MNHNY, SVGAGI (reference sequence). The V gene lost 6 bases and the J gene lost 5 bases, with 16 bases spanning the gap. There are 14 residues in the CDR3.

The genes are TRBV19 and TRBJ2-3; 9 bases agree with TRBD1. The CDR3 consists of 13 residues. CDR1 LNHDA and CDR2 SQIVND come from the germline V gene (reference sequence). The trim removed 8 bases at V and 1 base at J, leaving 1 base unmatched. CDR3 residues: CASRDRGTDTQYF. The CDR3 DNA follows: TGTGCCAGTCGGGACAGGGGCACAGATACGCAGTATTTT.

The V call is TRBV3-1 (or the pseudogene TRBV3-2), the J call TRBJ1-4; D is unclear. The CDR3 has 14 residues. CDR1 is LGHDT and CDR2 is YNNKEL in the germline V gene (reference sequence). The ends were cut back, 6 bases at V and 10 bases at J, with 18 bases in the middle. CDR3 in amino acids: CASRDGSRIGKLFF. In nucleotides, the CDR3 is TGTGCCAGCAGGGACGGGAGTCGGATAGGAAAACTGTTTTTT.

V gene TRBV4-3 combines with J gene TRBJ2-7, with TRBD2 matching 16 bases. This CDR3 is 16 amino acids long. In germline, CDR1 is LGHNA, CDR2 YSLEER. The junction had 2 bases not matched to a gene; V was cut back by 4 bases and J by 2 bases. CDR3 residues: CASSPGLAGGAYEQYF. CDR3 sequence (DNA): TGCGCCAGCAGCCCGGGACTAGCGGGGGGGGCCTACGAGCAGTACTTC.

The chain links TRBV19 to TRBJ2-2; D remains ambiguous. The CDR3 spans 17 residues. V dropped 4 bases and J dropped 0 bases, with 15 bases sitting between them. Germline V lookup: CDR1 LNHDA, CDR2 SQIVND (reference sequence). The CDR3 is CASSRKTASSNTGELFF. The CDR3, as DNA: TGTGCCAGTAGTAGGAAAACAGCCTCTTCGAACACCGGGGAGCTGTTTTTT.